The clone carrying this TCR beta chain came up many times. The data are from a study of T cell repertoires in cytomegalovirus infection. Each CDR3 protein gets one entry after TCRdb re-called the reads with MiXCR. The sample holds approximately 250,000 distinct CDR3 sequences, 6.5% seen once. Per the germline V gene, CDR1 is SGHTA and CDR2 is FQGNSA. The CDR3 has 14 residues. Trimming cost V 6 bases and J 5 bases; bases outside gene matches: 9. The V and J genes are TRBV7-2 and TRBJ1-1; 7 nucleotides agree with TRBD1. The sequence was obtained from a human donor in good health (CMV status not recorded). Some clones in this sample may be carry-over from other donors' samples. The sequenced material came from PBMCs. CDR3 sequence (DNA): TGTGCCAGCAGGGCCGGGACAGCTACGACTGAAGCTTTCTTT. Translated, it gives CASRAGTATTEAFF. Together with reference TRBV7-2 and TRBJ1-1, the CDR3 gives the full variable domain: GAGVSQSPSNKVTEKGKDVELRCDPISGHTALYWYRQSLGQGLEFLIYFQGNSAPDKSGLPSDRFSAERTGGSVSTLTIQRTQQEDSAVYLCASRAGTATTEAFFGQGTRLTVV.